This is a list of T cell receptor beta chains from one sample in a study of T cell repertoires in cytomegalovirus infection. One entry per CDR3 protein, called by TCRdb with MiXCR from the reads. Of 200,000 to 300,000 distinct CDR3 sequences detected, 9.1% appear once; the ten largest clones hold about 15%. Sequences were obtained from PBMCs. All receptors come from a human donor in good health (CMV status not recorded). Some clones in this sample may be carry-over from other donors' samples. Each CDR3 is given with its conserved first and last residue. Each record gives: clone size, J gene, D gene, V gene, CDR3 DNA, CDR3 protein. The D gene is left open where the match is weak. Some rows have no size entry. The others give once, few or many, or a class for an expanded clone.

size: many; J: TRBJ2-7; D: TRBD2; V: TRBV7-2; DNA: TGTGCCAGCAGCCGGCTCACTAGCGGGGTCTACGAGCAGTACTTC; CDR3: CASSRLTSGVYEQYF
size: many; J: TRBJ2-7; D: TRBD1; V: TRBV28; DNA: TGTGCCAGCACCCTACGTGGGACAGGGGGTGCAGGGCAGTACTTC; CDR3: CASTLRGTGGAGQYF
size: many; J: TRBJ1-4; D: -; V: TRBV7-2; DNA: TGTGCCAGCAGCTACCAGGGGTACAATGAAAAACTGTTTTTT; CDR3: CASSYQGYNEKLFF
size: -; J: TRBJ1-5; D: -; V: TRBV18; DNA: TGTGCCAGCTCACCACGCGACACAACAAACAATCAGCCCCAGCATTTT; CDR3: CASSPRDTTNNQPQHF
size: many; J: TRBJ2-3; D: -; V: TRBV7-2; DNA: TGTGCCAGCAGACACAGGGCCGGAAGCACAGATACGCAGTATTTT; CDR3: CASRHRAGSTDTQYF
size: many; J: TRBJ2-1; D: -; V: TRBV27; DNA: TGTGCCAGCAGTTTAAATCCCTACAATGAGCAGTTCTTC; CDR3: CASSLNPYNEQFF
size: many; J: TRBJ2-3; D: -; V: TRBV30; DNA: TGTGCCTGGGGCCCACCCACCGGGCACGGGTATTTT; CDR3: CAWGPPTGHGYF
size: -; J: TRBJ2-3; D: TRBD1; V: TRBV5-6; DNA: TGTGCCAGCAGCTCTCCGGCGGGACAGGTTACAGATACGCAGTATTTT; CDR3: CASSSPAGQVTDTQYF
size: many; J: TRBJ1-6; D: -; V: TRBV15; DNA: TGTGCCACGGGTAGATCCAGTTATAATTCACCCCTCCACTTT; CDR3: CATGRSSYNSPLHF
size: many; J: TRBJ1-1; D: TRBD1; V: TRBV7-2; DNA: TGTGCCAGCAGCACGGACAGGGGAGGCACTGAAGCTTTCTTT; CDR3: CASSTDRGGTEAFF
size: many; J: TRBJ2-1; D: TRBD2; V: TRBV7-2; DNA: TGTGCCAGCAGCTTAATGGGTAGCGGGGGGAGCAATGAGCAGTTCTTC; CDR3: CASSLMGSGGSNEQFF
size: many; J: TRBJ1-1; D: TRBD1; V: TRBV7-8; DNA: TGTGCCAGCAGCTTGTTGAGGGGGCGAGCTTGGGCTGAAGCTTTCTTT; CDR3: CASSLLRGRAWAEAFF
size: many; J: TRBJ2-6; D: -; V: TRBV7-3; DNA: TGTGCCAGCAGCTTAAGGGACTCTGGGGCCAACGTCCTGACTTTC; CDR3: CASSLRDSGANVLTF
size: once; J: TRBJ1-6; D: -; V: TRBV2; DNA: TGTGCCAGCATTCGGCGCTTGGATACACCCCTCCACTTT; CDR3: CASIRRLDTPLHF
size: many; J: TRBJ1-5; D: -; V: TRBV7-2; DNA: TGTGCCAGCAGCTCTATGGGTCCATCGGTTCAGCCCCAGCATTTT; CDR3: CASSSMGPSVQPQHF
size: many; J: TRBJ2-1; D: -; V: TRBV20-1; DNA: TGCAGTGCTAGAGATCGTCGGGGGAGCTCCTACAATGAGCAGTTCTTC; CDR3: CSARDRRGSSYNEQFF
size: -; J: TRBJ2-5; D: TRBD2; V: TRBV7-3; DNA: TGTGCCAGCGCGGGGGGGCCGGGCGAGACCCAGTACTTC; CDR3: CASAGGPGETQYF
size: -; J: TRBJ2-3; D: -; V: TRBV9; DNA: TGTGCCAGCAGCGTAGGCGGGAGCACAGATACGCAGTATTTT; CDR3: CASSVGGSTDTQYF
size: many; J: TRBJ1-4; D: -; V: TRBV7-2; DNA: TGTGCCAGCAGCATGACAGTCAAGGAAAAACTGTTTTTT; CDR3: CASSMTVKEKLFF
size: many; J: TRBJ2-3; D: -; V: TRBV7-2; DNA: TGTGCCAGCAGCCATTGGGGCACAGATACGCAGTATTTT; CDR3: CASSHWGTDTQYF
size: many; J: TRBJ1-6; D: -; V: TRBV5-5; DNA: TGTGCCAGCAGCTACGACCCGAGTTCACCCCTCCACTTT; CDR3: CASSYDPSSPLHF
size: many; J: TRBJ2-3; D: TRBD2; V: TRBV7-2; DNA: TGTGCCAGCAGCTTAAACCCGGGACTAGCGGGGGGAGATACGCAGTATTTT; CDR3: CASSLNPGLAGGDTQYF
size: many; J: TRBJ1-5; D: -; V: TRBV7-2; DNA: TGTGCCAGCAGCTTAGTTGGACCGAGAAGCAATCAGCCCCAGCATTTT; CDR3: CASSLVGPRSNQPQHF
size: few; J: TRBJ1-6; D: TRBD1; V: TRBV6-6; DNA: TGTGCCAGCAGTTACCCCAGACAGGGGGCGGAATCACCCCTCCACTTT; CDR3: CASSYPRQGAESPLHF
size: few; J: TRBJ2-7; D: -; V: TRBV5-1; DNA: TGCGCCAGCAGCGACCCGGGACGGAGCTACGAAGAGCAGTACTTC; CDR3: CASSDPGRSYEEQYF
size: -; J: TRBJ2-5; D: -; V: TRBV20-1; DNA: TGCAGTGCTCGGCGGTACCAAGAGACCCAGTACTTC; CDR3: CSARRYQETQYF
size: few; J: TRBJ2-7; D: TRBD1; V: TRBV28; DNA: TGTGCCAGCAGTTTCCTAGGGACAGGGGATGGCGAGCAGTACTTC; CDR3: CASSFLGTGDGEQYF
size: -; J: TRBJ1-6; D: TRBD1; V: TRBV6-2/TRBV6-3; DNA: TGTGCCAGCAGCCTACAGGGGGCGCGGAATTCACCCCCCCACTTT; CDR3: CASSLQGARNSPPHF
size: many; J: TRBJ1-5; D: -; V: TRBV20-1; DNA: TGCAGTGCTAGGCAGGGTAGGGATCAGCCCCAGCATTTT; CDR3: CSARQGRDQPQHF
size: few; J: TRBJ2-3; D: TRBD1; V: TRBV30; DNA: TGTGCCTGGAGGGGATCGGACAGGGGGCGCACAGATACGCAGTATTTT; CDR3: CAWRGSDRGRTDTQYF
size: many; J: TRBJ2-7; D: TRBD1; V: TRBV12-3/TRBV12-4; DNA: TGTGCCAGCAGTACCGGACAGGGGGCAAGCGACGAGCAGTACTTC; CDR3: CASSTGQGASDEQYF
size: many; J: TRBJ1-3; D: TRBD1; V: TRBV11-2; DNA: TGTGCCAGCAGCTTACTCAAAGGACAGGGGTATTATGGAAACACCATATATTTT; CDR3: CASSLLKGQGYYGNTIYF
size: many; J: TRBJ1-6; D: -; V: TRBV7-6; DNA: TGTGCCAGCAGCTTAGGGACCCCAGGCCCACCCCTCCACTTT; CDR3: CASSLGTPGPPLHF
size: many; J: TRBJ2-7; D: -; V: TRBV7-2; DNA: TGTGCCAGCAGCGTGGGCTACGAGCAGTACTTC; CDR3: CASSVGYEQYF
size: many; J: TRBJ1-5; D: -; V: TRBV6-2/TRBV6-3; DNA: TGTGCCAGCAGTTACGAAGCCGTGGCCCAGCATTTT; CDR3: CASSYEAVAQHF
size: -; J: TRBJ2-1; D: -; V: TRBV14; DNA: TGTGCCAGCAGCCACCCCGGGTTCGGGGGAACCTACAATGAGCAGTTCTTC; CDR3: CASSHPGFGGTYNEQFF
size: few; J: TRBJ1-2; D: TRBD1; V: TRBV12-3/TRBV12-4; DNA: TGTGCCAGCAGCATCAGTCAGGGGGCGCTGGGCTACACCTTC; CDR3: CASSISQGALGYTF
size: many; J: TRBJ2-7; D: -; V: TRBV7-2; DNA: TGTGCCAGCAGCTTAGGGGTAATTTCCTACGAGCAGTACTTC; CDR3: CASSLGVISYEQYF
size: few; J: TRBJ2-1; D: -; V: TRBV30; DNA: TGTGCCTGGGTCGGGACTCCCTCCTACAATGAGCAGTTCTTC; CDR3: CAWVGTPSYNEQFF
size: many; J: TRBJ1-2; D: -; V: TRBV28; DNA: TGTGCCACCACTCTATGGACGCGGGGCTACACCTTC; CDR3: CATTLWTRGYTF